The rows below give T cell receptor beta chains drawn from one sample of a study of identifying expanded T cells in peripheral blood. Data came from immunoSEQ multiplex PCR; TCRdb stores just in-frame clones and leaves some out. In the table there are around 91,000 clones, approximately 90% of which are singletons. Sequenced: blood. All receptors derive from a person aged 18 to 75 in good health. CDR3s include the opening cysteine and the closing phenylalanine or tryptophan. D genes are given only for firm matches. Clone sizes are given selectively: once, few, many, or a class where the clone is expanded.

d_call j_call clone_size v_call cdr3_nt cdr3_aa
- TRBJ2-1 - TRBV6-5 TGTGCCAGCAGCAGACTAGTCGGGTCCAATGAGCAGTTCTTC CASSRLVGSNEQFF
- TRBJ2-6 - TRBV6-1 TGTGCCAGCAGTTATGGGGCCAACGTCCTGACTTTC CASSYGANVLTF
TRBD2 TRBJ2-1 once TRBV5-4 TGTGCCAGCAGCTTGGTCCGTCCAGCGGGGGTAAACGAGCAGTTCTTC CASSLVRPAGVNEQFF
- TRBJ2-7 - TRBV6-1 TGTGCCAGCAGAGGGGTAATAGGGTGGTACGAGCAGTACTTC CASRGVIGWYEQYF
TRBD1 TRBJ1-2 - TRBV27 TGTGCCAGCAGAAAATGGGACAGGGACTATGGCTACACCTTC CASRKWDRDYGYTF
- TRBJ2-7 - TRBV7-9 TGTGCCAGCAGGGGGGGGATGGACAGGCGAACCTACGAGCAGTACTTC CASRGGMDRRTYEQYF
- TRBJ2-2 - TRBV30 TGTGCCTGGAGTGTCGTCACCAACACCGGGGAGCTGTTTTTT CAWSVVTNTGELFF
- TRBJ1-1 - TRBV5-6 TGTGCCAGCAGCCGGGGGGTTTCCCCTGAGGCTTTCTTT CASSRGVSPEAFF
- TRBJ2-7 - TRBV27 TGTGCCAGCAGTTTTGGAGGGAACGAGCAGTACTTC CASSFGGNEQYF
TRBD1 TRBJ2-7 - TRBV10-3 TGTGCCATCAATCCGGACAGGAGCTACGAGCAGTACTTC CAINPDRSYEQYF
- TRBJ2-6 once TRBV7-3 TGTGCCAGCAGCTCCTTCTCTGGGGCCAACGTCCTGACTTTC CASSSFSGANVLTF
TRBD1 TRBJ1-2 - TRBV7-9 TGTGCCAGCAGCCGACAGGGTTCGTCTGGCTACACCTTC CASSRQGSSGYTF
TRBD2 TRBJ2-2 - TRBV18 TGTGCCAGCTCGACTAGCGGGAGGGCCGCGGACACCGGGGAGCTGTTTTTT CASSTSGRAADTGELFF
- TRBJ2-1 - TRBV21-1 TGTGCCAGCAGCAGAAACATGGGACAGCCTCGCTCCTACAATGAGCAGTTCTTC CASSRNMGQPRSYNEQFF
TRBD1 TRBJ2-7 - TRBV2 TGTGCCAGCAGACCGGGACAGAGCTACGAGCAGTACTTC CASRPGQSYEQYF
TRBD1 TRBJ1-2 - TRBV7-2 TGTGCCAGCAGCTTAGGACAGGGGGCGCGGGACTATGGCTACACCTTC CASSLGQGARDYGYTF
- TRBJ1-2 once TRBV2 TGTGCCAGCAGTGAAGGGCAGGCGGATGGCTACACCTTC CASSEGQADGYTF
- TRBJ2-5 - TRBV19 TGTGCCAGTAGTATGGTCCCAGGGCGATGGGAGACCCAGTACTTC CASSMVPGRWETQYF
TRBD2 TRBJ2-1 - TRBV5-4 TGTGCCAGCAGCCAAGGACTAGCGGAGTACAATGAGCAGTTCTTC CASSQGLAEYNEQFF
- TRBJ1-3 - TRBV7-8 TGTGCCAGCAGCTTTGGGACCTCTGGAAACACCATATATTTT CASSFGTSGNTIYF
TRBD2 TRBJ2-1 - TRBV10-2 TGCGCCAGCAGTCCCTTAGCGGGAGGGCCGGTCAATGAGCAGTTCTTC CASSPLAGGPVNEQFF
- TRBJ2-1 - TRBV11-2 TGTGCCAGCAGCTTTTCCGATGGCGGTTACAATGAGCAGTTCTTC CASSFSDGGYNEQFF
TRBD1 TRBJ1-6 once TRBV5-3 TGTGCCAGCAGCCGGGACAGCTATAATTCACCCCTCCACTTT CASSRDSYNSPLHF
TRBD1 TRBJ1-2 - TRBV5-4 TGTGCCAGCAGCTCAGGGGGGGAAGAGACCTTCTATGGCTACACCTTC CASSSGGEETFYGYTF
TRBD1 TRBJ1-5 few TRBV28 TGTGCCAGCAGTCCGTGGACAGGGGACAATCAGCCCCAGCATTTT CASSPWTGDNQPQHF
- TRBJ2-1 - TRBV6-5 TGTGCCAGCAGTTCCACAGGGCCCTACAATGAGCAGTTCTTC CASSSTGPYNEQFF
TRBD2 TRBJ2-7 - TRBV6-1 TGTGCCAGCAAGCGGGAACACGAGCAGTACTTC CASKREHEQYF
- TRBJ1-5 - TRBV7-8 TGTGCCAGCAGCTTAGAAGGGTTCGATCAGCCCCAGCATTTT CASSLEGFDQPQHF
- TRBJ2-2 - TRBV6-1 TGTGCCAGCACTATAAACCCAGGGGGGACCGGGGAGCTGTTTTTT CASTINPGGTGELFF
- TRBJ1-1 - TRBV6-6 TGTGCCAGCATCCAGGTGGGGGCCAGTGAAGCTTTCTTT CASIQVGASEAFF
TRBD2 TRBJ2-1 - TRBV7-9 TGTGCCAGCAGCATCCCTTCTAGCGGGTCTTACAATGAGCAGTTCTTC CASSIPSSGSYNEQFF
- TRBJ1-5 - TRBV5-1 TGCGCCAGCAGCGAGTCTCCGGGTTGGAATCAGCCCCAGCATTTT CASSESPGWNQPQHF
- TRBJ1-6 - TRBV30 TGTGCCTGGACCGAACAGATCAGCTCCTATAATTCACCCCTCCACTTT CAWTEQISSYNSPLHF
- TRBJ1-5 - TRBV6-4 TGTGCCAGCAGTGATGCACCACGCGGGGGTCAGCCCCAGCATTTT CASSDAPRGGQPQHF
- TRBJ1-6 - TRBV18 TGTGCCAGCTCACCAGATCCCTCCTATAATTCACCCCTCCACTTT CASSPDPSYNSPLHF
- TRBJ2-5 - TRBV13 TGTGCCAGCAGCTTGTATGTCGGGGAAGAGACCCAGTACTTC CASSLYVGEETQYF
- TRBJ1-3 - TRBV7-9 TGTGCCAGCAGCCTGAGCTCTGGAAACACCATATATTTT CASSLSSGNTIYF
- TRBJ2-5 - TRBV5-4 TGTGCCAGCAGCTTTAAGGACACAGAAGAGACCCAGTACTTC CASSFKDTEETQYF
- TRBJ2-1 - TRBV11-3 TGTGCCAGCAGCTTAGATACTTCCCAGTCTGGGAATGAGCAGTTCTTC CASSLDTSQSGNEQFF
- TRBJ2-5 - TRBV5-4 TGTGCCAGCAGCTCCCAGGGTTTTGAGACCCAGTACTTC CASSSQGFETQYF
TRBD1 TRBJ1-5 - TRBV28 TGTGCCAGCAGCCCCGGGACAGGGCTGTCCAATCAGCCCCAGCATTTT CASSPGTGLSNQPQHF
- TRBJ1-3 once TRBV7-2 TGTGCCAGCAGCTTACAGGGAAACGTTCACACCATATATTTT CASSLQGNVHTIYF
TRBD1 TRBJ1-6 once TRBV6-5 TGTGCCAGCAGTAGGGGGCTTGGTTCACCCCTCCACTTC CASSRGLGSPLHF
TRBD1 TRBJ2-3 - TRBV7-9 TGTGCCAGCAGCTTCGACAGGGGGCGGACAGATACGCAGTATTTT CASSFDRGRTDTQYF
- TRBJ1-6 few TRBV6-5 TGTGCCAGCAGTAGGGGATATAATTCACCCCTCCACTTT CASSRGYNSPLHF
TRBD2 TRBJ2-1 - TRBV7-2 TGTGCCAGCAGCTTCCGGGTAGCGGGAGAGGGTGAGCAGTTCTTC CASSFRVAGEGEQFF
- TRBJ1-5 - TRBV5-1 TGCGCCAGCAGCTTGTGGGGGGGGCAACAGCCCCAGCATTTT CASSLWGGQQPQHF
- TRBJ2-7 - TRBV5-1 TGCGCCAGCAGCCTGCCGGGGAACGAGCAGTACTTC CASSLPGNEQYF
- TRBJ2-1 - TRBV11-3 TGTGCCAGCAGCCTAGGGACGAGATCGTCCTACAATGAGCAGTTCTTC CASSLGTRSSYNEQFF
- TRBJ1-2 - TRBV6-5 TGTGCCAGCAGCCGTGACGGTAACTATGGCTACACCTTC CASSRDGNYGYTF
TRBD1 TRBJ1-5 - TRBV7-4 TGTGCCAGCAGCATACCCCAGACAGGGGCGGGTCAGCCCCAGCATTTT CASSIPQTGAGQPQHF
TRBD2 TRBJ2-7 - TRBV28 TGTGCCAGCAGTTTAACCCTAGCGGGGACCTACGAGCAGTACTTC CASSLTLAGTYEQYF
TRBD1 TRBJ1-4 once TRBV5-4 TGTGCCAGCAGCTTGGACAGGGGGCAAGAAAAACTGTTTTTT CASSLDRGQEKLFF
TRBD2 TRBJ2-3 - TRBV15 TGTGCCACCAGCAGAGGGATGGGACTAGCGGATACGCAGTATTTT CATSRGMGLADTQYF
- TRBJ2-3 - TRBV18 TGTGCCAGCTCACTTCAAGATACGCAGTATTTT CASSLQDTQYF
- TRBJ2-5 - TRBV2 TGTGCCAGCAGGGCTCAAGAGACCCAGTACTTC CASRAQETQYF
TRBD1 TRBJ1-2 few TRBV4-1 TGCGCCAGCAGCCAGACACCTTGGGGACAGGGGGCGTTTGGCTACACCTTC CASSQTPWGQGAFGYTF
TRBD2 TRBJ2-7 - TRBV27 TGTGCCAGCAGCGGACTAGCGGCACTCGAGCAGTACTTC CASSGLAALEQYF